The clone carrying this T cell receptor beta chain was seen a handful of times. Its antigen is currently unknown. Primers included in the PCR were 60 Vbeta and 13 Jbeta primers. Assay used: immunoSEQ multiplex PCR; TCRdb lists only in-frame clones, some missing. The sample has 150,000 to 200,000 clones; roughly 85% are singletons. This record belongs to a study of cytomegalovirus exposure and HLA in healthy donors. Study context: From some 180 million T cells, an earlier analysis saw 120 million or so unique TCR beta sequences. Broader study findings: Reports described diagnosis of cytomegalovirus status by the classifier as highly specific and sensitive. TCR beta sequences numbering 16,951 were associated with HLA alleles at 0.05 false discovery rate in a later analysis. Highest at DRB1 and lowest at HLA-C, TCR association rates differed among HLA loci in a later analysis.

Material: PBMCs. This clonotype originated in a man between 18 and 29 years old in good health and CMV-seropositive.

DNA for the CDR3: TGTGCCAGCAGTGAAATACAGGGGAACACCGGGGAGCTGTTTTTT. This codes for CASSEIQGNTGELFF. The chain carries TRBV25-1 and TRBJ2-2, with D maybe TRBD1 (6 bases). CDR1 is MGHDK, CDR2 SYGVNS, per germline. V gave up 2 bases and J gave up 1 base, with 8 bases separating them. There are 15 residues in the CDR3.